This TCR beta chain appears in the sequencing data of a study of T-cell reconstitution after alpha-beta-depleted transplantation in children. The V gene's germline CDR1 is SGHVS and CDR2 FNYEAQ. The CDR3 runs to 15 residues. Trimming removed 1 base from V and 10 bases from J; junction bases left unmatched: 7. For TCRbeta, the library was prepared with unique molecular identifiers. TCRdb re-analysed the PCR reads in MiXCR, keeping a single row per CDR3 protein. The sample holds a few hundred thousand distinct CDR3 sequences, about 9.3% seen once. The gene calls are TRBV7-6 and TRBJ2-1, with 10 positions matching TRBD2. The specimen was PBMCs from the stem cell graft donor, collected from the stem cell graft. This clonotype was obtained from a human donor who donated a stem cell graft to a child with acute lymphoblastic leukemia. CDR3 in DNA: TGTGCCAGCAGCTTAGTGAGCGGGAGGGCCAACGAGCAGTTCTTC. Its protein product is CASSLVSGRANEQFF.